What follows are 3 T cell receptor beta chains derived from one specimen sequenced in a study of T cell repertoires in cytomegalovirus infection. TCRdb passed the reads through MiXCR, listing each CDR3 protein once. Of a few hundred thousand distinct CDR3 sequences listed, about 17% are singletons. The material sequenced was PBMCs. All receptors come from a human donor in good health (CMV status not recorded). Some clones in this sample may be carry-over from other donors' samples.

This clonotype was seen a few times. The rearrangement uses TRBV6-6 and TRBJ1-2; possible D gene TRBD1, 6 bases. Trimming stripped 4 bases from V and 2 bases from J, with 8 bases between. Looked up from germline, CDR1 is MNHNY and CDR2 is SVGAGI (reference sequence). The CDR3 sequence is 13 residues long. The CDR3 coding sequence is TGTGCCAGCAGTTGGACAGCAAACTATGGCTACACCTTC. Its translation: CASSWTANYGYTF.

This clonotype was picked up a small number of times. The rearrangement joins TRBV10-3 to TRBJ2-5, with a weak D call TRBD2 (5 bases). This CDR3 has 13 amino acids. Per the germline V gene, CDR1 is ENHRY and CDR2 is SYGVKD. Trimming cost V 4 bases and J 5 bases, with 11 bases left between them. The CDR3 region is CAISVLSGETQYF. In nucleotides, the CDR3 is TGTGCCATCAGTGTCCTCTCGGGGGAGACCCAGTACTTC.

The chain carries TRBV5-1 and TRBJ1-2; possible D gene TRBD1, 6 bases. CDR3 length equals 15 residues. The V and J ends lost 2 bases and 4 bases respectively, with 15 bases between them. From germline, CDR1 is SGHRS and CDR2 YFSETQ. CDR3 protein: CASSLETGGTYGYTF. For the CDR3, the DNA is TGCGCCAGCAGCTTAGAGACAGGCGGGACCTATGGCTACACCTTC.